This T cell receptor beta chain was identified during a study of PD-1 blockade in classical Hodgkin lymphoma. General study points: Diversity in CD4+ TCRs, unlike that measured in CD8+ TCRs, had risen significantly by C4D1.

This CDR3 has 14 residues. The data were produced by immunoSEQ multiplex PCR, yet TCRdb's version contains in-frame clones alone and is incomplete. The data contain roughly 100,000 clones, around 89% of them singletons. Comment on this clone: Antigen unknown.

Each patient experienced a relapse that followed autologous stem cell transplantation, and brentuximab vedotin exposure varied. This TCR was recovered from a human donor with classical Hodgkin lymphoma. The sequences come from peripheral blood mononuclear cells (PBMCs), collected before the second cycle of nivolumab. The chain couples TRBV21-1 to TRBJ1-1; the table's D call of TRBD1 was not tested on the DNA. TRBV21-1 is marked as a pseudogene. CDR3 sequence (DNA): TGTGCCAGCAGGCCGACAGGGTTGAACACTGAAGCTTTCTTT. Translating it yields CASRPTGLNTEAFF.